The clone carrying this TCR beta chain was detected once. This entry belongs to a study of OX40 agonist ivuxolimab in advanced cancers. Study in general: Checkpoint inhibitors had been given previously to 40% of patients.

The assay was immunoSEQ multiplex PCR, and TCRdb's table has in-frame clones only and misses some. The profile covers roughly 50,000 clones, with about 86% appearing a single time and approximately 1% taken by the ten largest. Collection of blood occurred at baseline, at cycle 4 day 1, and at cycle 7 day 1. Trimming cost V 3 bases and J 8 bases, with 22 bases left between them. CDR1 MNHEY and CDR2 SMNVEV come from the germline V gene (reference sequence). The CDR3 has 16 amino acids. The TCR was taken from an adult with an advanced solid tumor such as melanoma, head and neck, liver or kidney cancer. This sample comprised CD4+ or CD8+ T cells sorted from blood, obtained in a trial of the OX40 agonist ivuxolimab. The chain links TRBV27 to TRBJ1-2, with D tentatively TRBD1 (6 bases). CDR3 region: CASSFLPQYRAGGYTF. CDR3 sequence (DNA): TGTGCCAGCAGTTTCTTGCCCCAGTACAGGGCAGGGGGCTACACCTTC.